The 14 T cell receptor beta chains below come from one sample, sequenced in a study of blood T cell repertoires in COVID-19. Generated by immunoSEQ multiplex PCR, the TCRdb table keeps only in-frame clones and is missing some. The sample contains about 240,000 clones, about nine tenths of which appear only once. The sequencing sample was made of peripheral blood. These receptors came from a man in his sixties who had recovered from COVID-19.

The chain couples TRBV6-1 to TRBJ1-5; D ambiguous. The CDR3 extends over 15 amino acids. Trimming shortened V by 3 bases and J by 3 bases, and 12 bases separated the two germline ends. In germline, CDR1 is MNHNS, CDR2 SASEGT. In DNA form, the CDR3 reads TGTGCCAGCAGTGATCACCAGGTGTACAATCAGCCCCAGCATTTT. It specifies CASSDHQVYNQPQHF.

This chain links TRBV9 with TRBJ2-7; 9 nucleotides agree with TRBD2. J lost 3 bases, V lost 1 base, and 5 bases had no gene match. There are 15 residues in the CDR3. The germline CDR1 and CDR2 sequences are SGDLS and YYNGEE. CDR3 loop: CASSVRAGGIYEQYF. The CDR3, as DNA: TGTGCCAGCAGCGTACGAGCGGGGGGTATCTACGAGCAGTACTTC.

The V and J genes are TRBV19 and TRBJ2-3; D may be TRBD2 (6 bases). Trimming left V 5 bases short and J 3 bases short, with 12 bases between. Germline CDR1 is LNHDA and CDR2 is SQIVND (reference sequence). The CDR3 has 14 residues. CDR3 in amino acids: CASSPRGSTDTQYF. The CDR3 coding sequence is TGTGCCAGTAGTCCCCGGGGGTCGACAGATACGCAGTATTTT.

V and J are TRBV7-2 and TRBJ2-2; D may be TRBD1 (6 bases). The CDR3 extends over 13 amino acids. CDR1 is SGHTA and CDR2 is FQGNSA in the germline V gene. Trimming cost V 6 bases and J 8 bases, with 13 bases left between them. The CDR3, as DNA: TGTGCCAGCAGGTTAAACAGGGAAGGGGAGCTGTTTTTT. Its translation is CASRLNREGELFF. The full variable domain, rest sourced from reference TRBV7-2 and TRBJ2-2, is GAGVSQSPSNKVTEKGKDVELRCDPISGHTALYWYRQSLGQGLEFLIYFQGNSAPDKSGLPSDRFSAERTGGSVSTLTIQRTQQEDSAVYLCASRLNREGELFFGEGSRLTVL.

This chain joins TRBV24-1 and TRBJ2-3, with 8 bases that match TRBD1. Germline loops: CDR1 KGHDR, CDR2 SFDVKD. V lost 9 bases to trimming and J lost 2 bases; unmatched junction nucleotides: 3. The CDR3 sequence is 13 residues long. CDR3 in DNA: TGTGCCACCGGGACAGGAGCCACAGATACGCAGTATTTT. Protein: CATGTGATDTQYF.

The rearrangement uses TRBV19 and TRBJ1-5; 11 positions match TRBD1. The CDR3 has 17 amino acids. CDR1 and CDR2 from the germline V gene are LNHDA and SQIVND (reference sequence). Losses at the gene ends were 5 bases for V and 3 bases for J; bases not matched to a gene: 9. The CDR3 sequence: CASSPTGTGGLNQPQHF. The CDR3 DNA reads as TGTGCCAGTAGTCCAACCGGGACAGGGGGTCTCAATCAGCCCCAGCATTTT.

This chain links TRBV12-5 with TRBJ1-5, with D hard to call. With 4 bases removed from V and 7 bases from J, the gap between germline ends came to 8 bases. Germline assignment: CDR1 LGHNT and CDR2 FRNRAP. The CDR3 covers 12 residues. CDR3 protein: CASGSQWQPQHF. The CDR3 bases are TGTGCTAGTGGTTCGCAGTGGCAGCCCCAGCATTTT. Filled out from reference TRBV12-5 and TRBJ1-5, the complete variable domain reads DARVTQTPRHKVTEMGQEVTMRCQPILGHNTVFWYRQTMMQGLELLAYFRNRAPLDDSGMPKDRFSAEMPDATLATLKIQPSEPRDSAVYFCASGSQWQPQHFGDGTRLSIL.

The genes are TRBV6-5 and TRBJ1-2; perhaps TRBD1 as D (6 bases). CDR1 MNHEY and CDR2 SVGAGI come from the germline V gene. The CDR3 extends over 12 amino acids. V lost 7 bases and J lost 11, with 17 bases in between. CDR3 residues: CASTLRGGGYTF. CDR3 sequence (DNA): TGTGCCAGCACCCTGAGAGGGGGTGGGTACACCTTC.

The chain has TRBV5-4 and TRBJ2-3; D remains unclear. The germline V gene encodes CDR1 SGHNT and CDR2 YYREEE (reference sequence). The CDR3 extends over 11 amino acids. Deletions cut 1 base from V and 6 bases from J, with 3 bases between. The CDR3 region is CASSLSDTQYF. DNA of the CDR3: TGTGCCAGCAGCTTGTCGGATACGCAGTATTTT.

The rearrangement links TRBV5-1 to TRBJ1-6, with TRBD1 matching over 8 bases. The CDR3 extends over 15 amino acids. In germline, CDR1 is SGHRS, CDR2 YFSETQ. The trim removed 4 bases at V and 4 bases at J, leaving 4 bases unmatched. CDR3 DNA: TGCGCCAGCAGCCTGACAGGGGCTTATAATTCACCCCTCCACTTT. Translation gives CASSLTGAYNSPLHF.

This chain links TRBV27 with TRBJ2-7, with 9 positions matching TRBD2. V shed 5 bases and J 0 bases; nucleotides not matched to a gene: 5. The CDR3 runs 15 residues. From germline, CDR1 is MNHEY and CDR2 SMNVEV (reference sequence). CDR3: CASSPSSGISYEQYF. The CDR3 DNA follows: TGTGCCAGCAGTCCCTCTAGCGGGATCTCCTACGAGCAGTACTTC.

This clone is a singleton in its sample. CDR3 in DNA: TGTGCCAGCAGCCCTGCCGGACAGGGTGGCTATGGCTACACCTTC. As protein: CASSPAGQGGYGYTF. This chain joins TRBV7-9 and TRBJ1-2; 8 bases are shared with TRBD1. Germline V gene lookup returns CDR1 SEHNR and CDR2 FQNEAQ (reference sequence). The CDR3 totals 15 residues. Trimming at V came to 5 bases and at J to 4 bases, leaving 9 bases not matched to a gene.

V gene TRBV7-8 combines with J gene TRBJ1-5; 8 nucleotides match TRBD1. The germline gives CDR1 SGHVS, CDR2 FQNEAQ. The CDR3 has 14 residues. Unmatched junction bases numbered 2, after V lost 3 bases and J lost 4 bases. This chain's CDR3 is CASSLTGENQPQHF. CDR3 sequence (DNA): TGTGCCAGCAGCTTGACAGGGGAAAATCAGCCCCAGCATTTT.

The V and J genes are TRBV15 and TRBJ1-1, with 7 bases aligning to TRBD1. Trimming cost V 3 bases and J 4 bases; bases outside gene matches: 14. This CDR3 comprises 17 residues. Per the germline V gene, CDR1 is LNHNV and CDR2 is YYDKDF (reference sequence). The DNA of the CDR3 is TGTGCCACCAGCAGGGGTACGAGACCGACAGGGACCACTGAAGCTTTCTTT. Amino acid sequence: CATSRGTRPTGTTEAFF.